This T cell receptor (beta chain) was recorded in a study of brain T cells in children with intractable seizures. Clones were read by immunoSEQ multiplex PCR, and TCRdb kept only the in-frame ones, dropping some. The sample shows tens of thousands of clones, around nine tenths of them seen only once. Pre-surgery treatment included at least one anti-epileptic drug. Germline CDR1 is SGHRS and CDR2 is YFSETQ. V was cut by 3 bases and J by 7 bases, with 16 bases left in between. The CDR3 consists of 14 residues. The clonotype comes from a girl aged 2 to 9 with Rasmussen encephalitis and intractable seizures. The chain links TRBV5-1 to TRBJ1-1, with D perhaps matching TRBD1 (6 bases). The sequences come from peripheral blood, collected at surgery. DNA for the CDR3: TGCGCCAGCAGCTCGGGTATAGGGGGAAATGAAGCTTTCTTT. Residues: CASSSGIGGNEAFF. Full variable domain (rest looked up from reference TRBV5-1 and TRBJ1-1): KAGVTQTPRYLIKTRGQQVTLSCSPISGHRSVSWYQQTPGQGLQFLFEYFSETQRNKGNFPGRFSGRQFSNSRSEMNVSTLELGDSALYLCASSSGIGGNEAFFGQGTRLTVV.